This T cell receptor beta chain was recovered during a study of T-cell reconstitution after alpha-beta-depleted transplantation in children. A library of TCRbeta sequences, prepared with unique molecular identifiers, was generated. TCRdb used MiXCR to reprocess the PCR reads, holding one entry per CDR3 protein. The data contain around 600,000 distinct CDR3 sequences, around a sixth of them singletons. The sequencing here drew on PBMCs from the stem cell graft donor, taken from the stem cell graft. This TCR derives from a human donor who donated a stem cell graft to a child with acute myeloid leukemia.

The CDR3 protein is CSAQIRTGGFQETQYF. Written as DNA, the CDR3 is TGCAGTGCCCAGATACGGACAGGGGGGTTCCAAGAGACCCAGTACTTC. This rearrangement joins TRBV20-1 to TRBJ2-5; 10 positions match TRBD1. Germline V gene data show CDR1 as DFQATT and CDR2 as SNEGSKA (reference sequence). V shed 6 bases, J shed 1 base, and the junction held 11 bases outside the gene matches. This CDR3 contains 16 residues.